This record looks at one TCR beta chain sequence and its context. Antigen: not known. The data are from a study of CD4 T cells in relation to SARS-CoV-2 and coronaviruses. The unexposed donors gave CD4+ T cells in about 2010-2019, prior to COVID-19. Isolation of CD4+ T cells took place after roughly nine days in culture. The length of the CDR3 is 13 residues. The V gene's germline CDR1 is SGHRS and CDR2 YFSETQ. Trimming left V 0 bases short and J 9 bases short, with 10 bases between. This table comes from immunoSEQ multiplex PCR, and its TCRdb copy is limited to in-frame clones, with some not included. Found here are just over 25,000 clones, 75% of them singletons; the top ten hold approximately 13%.

This TCR was sampled from a human donor in good health. Sequencing input: CD4+ T cells from PBMCs, cultured in vitro. The chain employs TRBV5-1 and TRBJ1-5; D unclear. CDR3 amino acids: CASSLDGLGPQHF. DNA for the CDR3: TGCGCCAGCAGCTTGGACGGTCTAGGGCCCCAGCATTTT.